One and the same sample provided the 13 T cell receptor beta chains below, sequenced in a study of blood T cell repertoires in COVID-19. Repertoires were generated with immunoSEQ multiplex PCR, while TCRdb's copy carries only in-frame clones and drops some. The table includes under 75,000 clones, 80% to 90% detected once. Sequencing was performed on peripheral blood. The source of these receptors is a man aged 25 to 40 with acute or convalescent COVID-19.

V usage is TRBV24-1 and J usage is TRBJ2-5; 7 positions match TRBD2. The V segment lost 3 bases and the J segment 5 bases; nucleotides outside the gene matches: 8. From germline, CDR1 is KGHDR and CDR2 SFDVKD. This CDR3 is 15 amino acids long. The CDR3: CATSDGGEGDETQYF. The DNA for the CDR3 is TGTGCCACCAGTGATGGGGGGGAGGGCGATGAGACCCAGTACTTC.

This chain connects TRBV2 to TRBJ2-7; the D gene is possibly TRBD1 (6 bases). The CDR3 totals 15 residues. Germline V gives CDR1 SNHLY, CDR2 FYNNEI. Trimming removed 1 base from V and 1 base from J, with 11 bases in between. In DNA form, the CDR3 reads TGTGCCAGCAGTGAAGGAGGACAGCAATCCTACGAGCAGTACTTC. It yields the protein CASSEGGQQSYEQYF.

CDR3 nucleotide sequence: TGCGCCAGCAGCCAAGATTGGCTAGCGGGAGGGGGGCTAGAAGGCAATGAGCAGTTCTTC. It is translated as CASSQDWLAGGGLEGNEQFF. The genes are TRBV4-1 and TRBJ2-1, with TRBD2 identical over 12 bases. CDR3 length: 20 amino acids. Per germline, CDR1 MGHRA and CDR2 YSYEKL. V lost 0 bases to trimming and J lost 6 bases; unmatched junction nucleotides: 15.

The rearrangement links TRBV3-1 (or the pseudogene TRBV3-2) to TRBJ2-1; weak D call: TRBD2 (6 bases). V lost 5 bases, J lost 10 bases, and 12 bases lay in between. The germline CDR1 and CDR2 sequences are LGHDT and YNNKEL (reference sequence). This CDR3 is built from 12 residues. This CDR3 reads CASSSLAGEQFF. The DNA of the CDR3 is TGTGCCAGCAGCTCACTTGCGGGGGAGCAGTTCTTC.

CDR3 loop: CASSSGGSQPQHF. CDR3 sequence (DNA): TGTGCCAGCAGCTCAGGGGGTAGTCAGCCCCAGCATTTT. The rearrangement uses TRBV7-2 and TRBJ1-5; 7 nucleotides line up with TRBD1. Trimming cost V 4 bases and J 6 bases; bases outside gene matches: 3. Germline CDR1 SGHTA, CDR2 FQGNSA. This CDR3 contains 13 residues.

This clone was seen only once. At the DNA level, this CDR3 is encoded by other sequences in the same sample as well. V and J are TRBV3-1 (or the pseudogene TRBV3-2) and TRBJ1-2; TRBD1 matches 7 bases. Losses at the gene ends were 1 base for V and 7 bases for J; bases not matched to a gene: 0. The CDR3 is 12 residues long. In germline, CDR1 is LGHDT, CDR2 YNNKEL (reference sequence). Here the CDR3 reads CASSQGQGGYTF. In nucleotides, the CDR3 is TGTGCCAGCAGCCAAGGACAGGGTGGCTACACCTTC.

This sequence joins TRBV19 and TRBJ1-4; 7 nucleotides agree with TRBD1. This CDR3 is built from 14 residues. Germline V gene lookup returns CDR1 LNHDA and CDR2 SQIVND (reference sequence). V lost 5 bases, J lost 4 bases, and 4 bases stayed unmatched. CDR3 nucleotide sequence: TGTGCCAGTAGTCTACAGGGGATTAATGAAAAACTGTTTTTT. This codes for CASSLQGINEKLFF.

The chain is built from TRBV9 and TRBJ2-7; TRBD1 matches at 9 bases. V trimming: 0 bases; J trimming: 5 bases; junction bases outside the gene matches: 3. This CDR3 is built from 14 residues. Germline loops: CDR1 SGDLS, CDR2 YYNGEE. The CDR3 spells CASSVVGDRDEQYV. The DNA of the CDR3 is TGTGCCAGCAGCGTAGTAGGGGACAGGGACGAGCAGTACGTC.

CDR3 in amino acids: CASSKVGGFRYEQYF. CDR3 coding DNA: TGTGCCAGCAGCAAAGTGGGAGGGTTCCGCTACGAGCAGTACTTC. This chain uses TRBV21-1 with TRBJ2-7; the D call of TRBD2 is as the table states it, not checked on the DNA. TRBV21-1 is tagged as a pseudogene. The CDR3 has 15 residues.

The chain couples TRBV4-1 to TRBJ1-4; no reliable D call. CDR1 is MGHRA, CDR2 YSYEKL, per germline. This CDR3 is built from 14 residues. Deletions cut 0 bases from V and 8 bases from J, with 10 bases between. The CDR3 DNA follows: TGCGCCAGCAGCCAAGATCACCGAGGGGAAAAACTGTTTTTT. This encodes CASSQDHRGEKLFF.

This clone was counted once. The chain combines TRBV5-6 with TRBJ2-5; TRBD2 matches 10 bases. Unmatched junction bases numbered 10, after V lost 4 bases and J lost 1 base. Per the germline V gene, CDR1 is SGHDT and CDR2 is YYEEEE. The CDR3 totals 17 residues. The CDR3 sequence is CASSHSEASGGQETQYF. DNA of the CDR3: TGTGCCAGCAGCCATTCCGAAGCTAGCGGGGGCCAAGAGACCCAGTACTTC.

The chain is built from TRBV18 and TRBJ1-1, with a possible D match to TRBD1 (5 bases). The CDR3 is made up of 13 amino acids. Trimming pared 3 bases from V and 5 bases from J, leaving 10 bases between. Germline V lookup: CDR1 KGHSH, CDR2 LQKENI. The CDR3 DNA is TGTGCCAGCTCACCTACCAGGGAAACTGAAGCTTTCTTT. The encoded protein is CASSPTRETEAFF.

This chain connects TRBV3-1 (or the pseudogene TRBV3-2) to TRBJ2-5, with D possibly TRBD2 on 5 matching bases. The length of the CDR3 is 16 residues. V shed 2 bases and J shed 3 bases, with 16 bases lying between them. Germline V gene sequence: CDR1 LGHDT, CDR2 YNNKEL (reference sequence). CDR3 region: CASSQKKRGVKETQYF. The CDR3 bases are TGTGCCAGCAGCCAAAAGAAACGGGGAGTTAAAGAGACCCAGTACTTC.